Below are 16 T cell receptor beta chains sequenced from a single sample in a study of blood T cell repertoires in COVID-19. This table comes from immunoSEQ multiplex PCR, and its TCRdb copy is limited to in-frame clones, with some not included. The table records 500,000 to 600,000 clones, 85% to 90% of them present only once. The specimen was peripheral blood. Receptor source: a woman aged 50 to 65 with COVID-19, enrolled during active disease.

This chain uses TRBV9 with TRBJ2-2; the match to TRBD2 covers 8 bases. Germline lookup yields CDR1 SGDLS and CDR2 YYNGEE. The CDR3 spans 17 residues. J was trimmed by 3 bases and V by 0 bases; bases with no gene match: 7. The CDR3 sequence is CASSVDGGAGDTGELFF. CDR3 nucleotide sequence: TGTGCCAGCAGCGTAGACGGGGGGGCCGGAGACACCGGGGAGCTGTTTTTT.

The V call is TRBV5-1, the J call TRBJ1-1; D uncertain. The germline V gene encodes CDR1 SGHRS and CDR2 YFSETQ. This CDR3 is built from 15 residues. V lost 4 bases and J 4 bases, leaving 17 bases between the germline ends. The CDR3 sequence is CASSQAGGRSTEAFF. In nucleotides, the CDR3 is TGCGCCAGCAGCCAAGCCGGAGGGAGAAGCACTGAAGCTTTCTTT.

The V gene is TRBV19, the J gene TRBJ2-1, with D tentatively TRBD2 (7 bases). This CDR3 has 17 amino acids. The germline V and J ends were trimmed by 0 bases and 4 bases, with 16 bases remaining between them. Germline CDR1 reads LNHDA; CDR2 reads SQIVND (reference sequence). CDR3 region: CASSIDLGGATYNEQFF. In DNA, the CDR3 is TGTGCCAGTAGTATAGATCTGGGGGGGGCAACTTACAATGAGCAGTTCTTC.

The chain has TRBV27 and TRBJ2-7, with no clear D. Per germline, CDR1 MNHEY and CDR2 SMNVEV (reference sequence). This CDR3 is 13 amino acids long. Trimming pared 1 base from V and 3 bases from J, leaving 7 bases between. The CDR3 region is CASSLLSSYEQYF. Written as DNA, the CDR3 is TGTGCCAGCAGTTTATTAAGTAGCTACGAGCAGTACTTC.

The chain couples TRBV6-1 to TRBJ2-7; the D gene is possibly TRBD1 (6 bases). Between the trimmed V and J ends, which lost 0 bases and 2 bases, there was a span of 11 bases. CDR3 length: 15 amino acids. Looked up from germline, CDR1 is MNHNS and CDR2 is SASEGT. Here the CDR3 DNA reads TGTGCCAGCAGTGAAGCCACGGACAGCACCTACGAGCAGTACTTC. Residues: CASSEATDSTYEQYF.

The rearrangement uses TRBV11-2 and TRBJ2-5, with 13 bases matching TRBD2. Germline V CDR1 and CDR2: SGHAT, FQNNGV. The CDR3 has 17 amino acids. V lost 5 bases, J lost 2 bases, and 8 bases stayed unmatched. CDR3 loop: CASSLGLAGTLQETQYF. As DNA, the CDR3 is TGTGCCAGCAGCCTGGGACTAGCGGGGACCCTACAAGAGACCCAGTACTTC.

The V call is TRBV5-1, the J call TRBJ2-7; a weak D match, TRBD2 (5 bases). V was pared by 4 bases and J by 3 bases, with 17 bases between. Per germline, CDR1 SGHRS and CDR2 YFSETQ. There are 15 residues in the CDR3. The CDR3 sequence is CASSVDGITLYEQYF. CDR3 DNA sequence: TGCGCCAGCAGCGTAGACGGGATTACCCTCTACGAGCAGTACTTC.

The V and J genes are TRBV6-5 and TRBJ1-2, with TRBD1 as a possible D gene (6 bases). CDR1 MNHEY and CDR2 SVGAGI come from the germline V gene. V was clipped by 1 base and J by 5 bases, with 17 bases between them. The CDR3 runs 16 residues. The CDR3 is CASSYFAEDSAYGYTF. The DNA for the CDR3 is TGTGCCAGCAGTTACTTCGCCGAGGACAGTGCTTATGGCTACACCTTC.

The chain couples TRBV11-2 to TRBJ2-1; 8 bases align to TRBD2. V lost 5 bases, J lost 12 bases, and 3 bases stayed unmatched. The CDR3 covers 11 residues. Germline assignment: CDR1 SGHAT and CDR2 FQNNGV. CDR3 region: CASSNGRGQFF. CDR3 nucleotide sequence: TGTGCCAGCAGCAACGGGAGGGGGCAGTTCTTC. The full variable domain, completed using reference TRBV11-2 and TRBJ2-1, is EAGVAQSPRYKIIEKRQSVAFWCNPISGHATLYWYQQILGQGPKLLIQFQNNGVVDDSQLPKDRFSAERLKGVDSTLKIQPAKLEDSAVYLCASSNGRGQFFGPGTRLTVL.

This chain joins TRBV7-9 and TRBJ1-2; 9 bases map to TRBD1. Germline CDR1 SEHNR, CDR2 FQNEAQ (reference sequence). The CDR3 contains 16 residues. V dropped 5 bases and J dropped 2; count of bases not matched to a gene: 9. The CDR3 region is CASSPARGQGNYGYTF. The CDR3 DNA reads TGTGCCAGCAGCCCAGCTAGGGGACAGGGCAACTATGGCTACACCTTC.

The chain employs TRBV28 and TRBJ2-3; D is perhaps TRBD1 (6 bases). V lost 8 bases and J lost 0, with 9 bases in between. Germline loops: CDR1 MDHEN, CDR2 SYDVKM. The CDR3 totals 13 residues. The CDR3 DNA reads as TGTGCCAGCCTACAGGGCAGCACAGATACGCAGTATTTT. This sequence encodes CASLQGSTDTQYF.

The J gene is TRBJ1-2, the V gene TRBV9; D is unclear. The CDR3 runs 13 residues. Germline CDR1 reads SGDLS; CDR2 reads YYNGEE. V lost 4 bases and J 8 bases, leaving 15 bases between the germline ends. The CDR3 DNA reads TGTGCCAGCAGCCCGGACGAAACGGGAGGCTACACCTTC. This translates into CASSPDETGGYTF.

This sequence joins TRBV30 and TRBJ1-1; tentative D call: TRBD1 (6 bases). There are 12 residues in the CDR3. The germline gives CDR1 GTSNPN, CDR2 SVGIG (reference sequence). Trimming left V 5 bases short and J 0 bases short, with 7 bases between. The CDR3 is CAWGTLNTEAFF. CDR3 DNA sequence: TGTGCCTGGGGGACACTGAACACTGAAGCTTTCTTT. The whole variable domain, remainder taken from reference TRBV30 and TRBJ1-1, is SQTIHQWPATLVQPVGSPLSLECTVEGTSNPNLYWYRQAAGRGLQLLFYSVGIGQISSEVPQNLSASRPQDRQFILSSKKLLLSDSGFYLCAWGTLNTEAFFGQGTRLTVV.

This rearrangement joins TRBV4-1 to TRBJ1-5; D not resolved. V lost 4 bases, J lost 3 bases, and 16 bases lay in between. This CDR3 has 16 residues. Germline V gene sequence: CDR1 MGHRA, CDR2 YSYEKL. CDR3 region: CASSRSEGASNQPQHF. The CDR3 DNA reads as TGCGCCAGCAGCCGATCGGAGGGCGCTTCCAATCAGCCCCAGCATTTT.

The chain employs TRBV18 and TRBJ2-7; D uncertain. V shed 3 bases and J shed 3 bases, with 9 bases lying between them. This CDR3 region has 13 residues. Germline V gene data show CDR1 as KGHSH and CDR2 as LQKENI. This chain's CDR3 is CASSPVGFYEQYF. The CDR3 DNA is TGTGCCAGCTCACCTGTCGGTTTCTACGAGCAGTACTTC.

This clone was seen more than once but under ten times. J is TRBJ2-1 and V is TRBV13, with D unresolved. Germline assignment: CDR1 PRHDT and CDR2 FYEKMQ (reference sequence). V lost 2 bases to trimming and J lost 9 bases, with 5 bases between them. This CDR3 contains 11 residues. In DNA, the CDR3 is TGTGCCAGCAGCTTATCCGGTGAGCAGTTCTTC. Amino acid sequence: CASSLSGEQFF.